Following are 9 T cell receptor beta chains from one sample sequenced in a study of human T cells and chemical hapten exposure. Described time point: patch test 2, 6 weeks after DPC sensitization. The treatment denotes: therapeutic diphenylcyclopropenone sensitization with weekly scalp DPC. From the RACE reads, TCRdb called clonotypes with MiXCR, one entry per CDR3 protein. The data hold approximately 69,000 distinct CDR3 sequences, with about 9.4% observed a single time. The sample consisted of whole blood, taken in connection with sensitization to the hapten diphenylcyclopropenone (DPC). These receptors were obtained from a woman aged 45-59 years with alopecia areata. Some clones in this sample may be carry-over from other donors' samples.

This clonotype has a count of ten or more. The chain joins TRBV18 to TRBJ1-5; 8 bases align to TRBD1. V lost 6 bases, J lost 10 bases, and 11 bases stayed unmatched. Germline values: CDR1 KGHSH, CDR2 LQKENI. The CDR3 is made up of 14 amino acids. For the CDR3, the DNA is TGTGCCAGCTCCTTCGGGGCAGGGGGCTATCCCCAGCATTTT. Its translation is CASSFGAGGYPQHF.

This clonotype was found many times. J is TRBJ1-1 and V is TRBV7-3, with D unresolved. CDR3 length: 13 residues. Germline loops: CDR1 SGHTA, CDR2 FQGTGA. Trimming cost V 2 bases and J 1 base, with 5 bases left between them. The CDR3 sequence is CASSLWENTEAFF. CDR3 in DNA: TGTGCCAGCAGCTTATGGGAGAACACTGAAGCTTTCTTT.

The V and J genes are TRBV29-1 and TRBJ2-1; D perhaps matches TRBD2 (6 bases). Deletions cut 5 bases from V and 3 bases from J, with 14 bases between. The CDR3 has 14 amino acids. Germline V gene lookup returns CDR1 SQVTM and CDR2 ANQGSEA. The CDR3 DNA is TGCAGCGTTAATAGCGGAGACCTCTACAATGAGCAGTTCTTC. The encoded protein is CSVNSGDLYNEQFF.

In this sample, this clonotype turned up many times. Here the CDR3 DNA reads TGTGCCAGCAGCCCTACCTCTCAGGGCACTGAAGCTTTCTTT. Its protein product is CASSPTSQGTEAFF. The chain links TRBV7-9 to TRBJ1-1, with D possibly TRBD1 on 5 matching bases. Germline assignment: CDR1 SEHNR and CDR2 FQNEAQ (reference sequence). Trimming shortened V by 5 bases and J by 4 bases, and 14 bases separated the two germline ends. The CDR3 totals 14 residues.

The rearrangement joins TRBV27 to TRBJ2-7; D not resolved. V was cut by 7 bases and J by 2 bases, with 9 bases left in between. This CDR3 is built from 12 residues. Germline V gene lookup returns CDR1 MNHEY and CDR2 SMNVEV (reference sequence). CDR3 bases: TGTGCCAGCATGATTGGGACCTACGAGCAGTACTTC. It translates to CASMIGTYEQYF.

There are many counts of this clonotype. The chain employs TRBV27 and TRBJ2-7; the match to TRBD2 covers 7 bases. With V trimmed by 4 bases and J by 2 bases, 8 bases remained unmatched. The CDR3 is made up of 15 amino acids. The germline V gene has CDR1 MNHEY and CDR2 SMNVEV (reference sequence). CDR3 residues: CASSYSREPTYEQYF. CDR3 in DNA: TGTGCCAGCAGTTATTCGCGGGAGCCAACCTACGAGCAGTACTTC.

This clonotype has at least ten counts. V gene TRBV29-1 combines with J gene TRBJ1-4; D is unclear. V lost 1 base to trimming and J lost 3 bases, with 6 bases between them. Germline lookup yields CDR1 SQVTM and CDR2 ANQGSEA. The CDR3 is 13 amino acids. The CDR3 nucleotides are TGCAGCGTTGAAGGAAGGTCTAATGAAAAACTGTTTTTT. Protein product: CSVEGRSNEKLFF.

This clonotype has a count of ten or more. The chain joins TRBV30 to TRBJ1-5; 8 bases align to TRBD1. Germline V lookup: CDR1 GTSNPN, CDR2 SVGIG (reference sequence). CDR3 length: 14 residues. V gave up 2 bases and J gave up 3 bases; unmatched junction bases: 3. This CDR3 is CAWSPGQVNQPQHF. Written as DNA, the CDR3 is TGTGCCTGGAGTCCGGGACAGGTCAATCAGCCCCAGCATTTT.

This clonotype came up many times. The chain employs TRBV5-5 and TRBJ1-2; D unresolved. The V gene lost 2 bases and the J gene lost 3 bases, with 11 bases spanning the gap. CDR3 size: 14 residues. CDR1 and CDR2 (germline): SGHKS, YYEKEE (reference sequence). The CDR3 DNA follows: TGTGCCAGCAGCTTAACGGAGACCTACTATGGCTACACCTTC. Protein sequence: CASSLTETYYGYTF. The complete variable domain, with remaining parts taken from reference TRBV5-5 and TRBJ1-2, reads DAGVTQSPTHLIKTRGQQVTLRCSPISGHKSVSWYQQVLGQGPQFIFQYYEKEERGRGNFPDRFSARQFPNYSSELNVNALLLGDSALYLCASSLTETYYGYTFGSGTRLTVV.